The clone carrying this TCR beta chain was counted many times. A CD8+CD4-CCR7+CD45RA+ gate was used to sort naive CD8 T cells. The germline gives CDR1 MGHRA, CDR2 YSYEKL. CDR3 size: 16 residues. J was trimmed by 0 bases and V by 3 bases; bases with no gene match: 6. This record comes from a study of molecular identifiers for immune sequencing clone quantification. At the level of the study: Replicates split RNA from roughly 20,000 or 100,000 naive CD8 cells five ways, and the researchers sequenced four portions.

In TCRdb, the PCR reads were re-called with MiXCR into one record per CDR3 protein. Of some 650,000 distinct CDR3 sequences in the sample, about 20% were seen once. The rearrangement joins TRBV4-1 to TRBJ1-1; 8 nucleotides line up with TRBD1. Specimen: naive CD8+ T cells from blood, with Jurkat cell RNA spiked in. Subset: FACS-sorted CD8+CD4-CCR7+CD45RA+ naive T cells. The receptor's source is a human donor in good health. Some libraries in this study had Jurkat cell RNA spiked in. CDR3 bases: TGCGCCAGCAGCCAGCCGGACAGGGTCATGAACACTGAAGCTTTCTTT. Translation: CASSQPDRVMNTEAFF.